The clone carrying this T cell receptor (beta chain) was seen many times. Antigen specificity is unknown. The sample carries other DNA sequences with the same CDR3. The entirety of the isolated RNA underwent reverse transcription, so expressed TCRB transcripts were sequenced. The data were produced by immunoSEQ multiplex PCR, yet TCRdb's version contains in-frame clones alone and is incomplete. The top ten hold around 0.56% of the sample, which has some 160,000 clones, around 8.6% seen once. The data belong to a study of beta chain features in type 1 diabetes. Regarding the study as a whole: Patients with Type 1 diabetes showed moderately but significantly shorter TCRB CDR3s in all four CD4+ subsets. PCR might pick shorter templates more often, in the same way for patients and controls.

Heparinised blood was drawn once per donor, averaging roughly 120 mL. Isolation of CD4+ naive, central memory, regulatory and stem cell-like memory cells was achieved by sorting via CD45RO/CCR7/CD25/CD127/CD95/CD27. This CDR3 comprises 14 residues. V dropped 2 bases and J dropped 1 base, with 8 bases sitting between them. Germline V gene lookup returns CDR1 MNHEY and CDR2 SVGAGI. The chain has TRBV6-5 and TRBJ1-1; maybe TRBD1 (6 bases). This receptor was obtained from a woman aged 18-35 years with type 1 diabetes. Sequencing was performed on central memory CD4+ T cells from blood. CDR3 DNA: TGTGCCAGCAGTTACGGGGGCTCGAACACTGAAGCTTTCTTT. Its translation: CASSYGGSNTEAFF.